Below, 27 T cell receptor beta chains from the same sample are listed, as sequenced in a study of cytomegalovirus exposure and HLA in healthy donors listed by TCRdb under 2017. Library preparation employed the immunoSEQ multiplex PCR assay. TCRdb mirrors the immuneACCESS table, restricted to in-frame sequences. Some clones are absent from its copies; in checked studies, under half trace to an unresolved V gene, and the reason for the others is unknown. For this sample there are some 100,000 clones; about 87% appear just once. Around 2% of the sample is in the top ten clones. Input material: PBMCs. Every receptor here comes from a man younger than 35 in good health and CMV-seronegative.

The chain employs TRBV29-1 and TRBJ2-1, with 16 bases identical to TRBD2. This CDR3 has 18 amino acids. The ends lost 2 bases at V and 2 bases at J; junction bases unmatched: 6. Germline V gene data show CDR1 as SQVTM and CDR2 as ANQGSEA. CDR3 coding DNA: TGCAGCGTTGAACCGGGACTAGCGGGGGGGCACCCCTACAATGAGCAGTTCTTC. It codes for CSVEPGLAGGHPYNEQFF.

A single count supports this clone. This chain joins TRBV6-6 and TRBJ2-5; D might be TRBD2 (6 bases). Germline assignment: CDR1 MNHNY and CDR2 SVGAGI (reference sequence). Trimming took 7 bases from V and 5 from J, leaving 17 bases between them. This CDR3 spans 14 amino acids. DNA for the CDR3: TGTGCCAGCATTGGAGGGATAATTGGGGAGACCCAGTACTTC. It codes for CASIGGIIGETQYF.

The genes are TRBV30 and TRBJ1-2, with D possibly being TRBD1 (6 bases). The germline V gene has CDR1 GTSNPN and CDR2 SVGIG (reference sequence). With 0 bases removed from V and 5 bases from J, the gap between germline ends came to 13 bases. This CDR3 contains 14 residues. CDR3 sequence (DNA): TGTGCCTGGAGTGTAGGGACAAAAGGTTATGGCTACACCTTC. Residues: CAWSVGTKGYGYTF.

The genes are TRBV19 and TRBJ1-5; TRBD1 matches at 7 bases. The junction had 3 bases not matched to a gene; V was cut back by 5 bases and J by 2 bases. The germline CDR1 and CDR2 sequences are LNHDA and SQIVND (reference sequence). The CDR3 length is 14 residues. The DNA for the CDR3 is TGTGCCAGTAGTGGAGGGACAGGCAATCAGCCCCAGCATTTT. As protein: CASSGGTGNQPQHF.

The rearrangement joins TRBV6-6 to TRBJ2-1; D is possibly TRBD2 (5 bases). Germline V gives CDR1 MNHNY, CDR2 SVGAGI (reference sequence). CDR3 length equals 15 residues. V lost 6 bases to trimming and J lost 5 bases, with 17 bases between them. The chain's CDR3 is CASRPRTDGNNEQFF. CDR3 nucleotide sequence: TGTGCCAGCAGACCAAGGACTGACGGTAACAATGAGCAGTTCTTC.

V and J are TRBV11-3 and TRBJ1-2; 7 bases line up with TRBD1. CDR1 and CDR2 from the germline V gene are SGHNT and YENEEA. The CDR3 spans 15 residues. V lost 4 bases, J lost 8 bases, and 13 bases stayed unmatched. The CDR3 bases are TGTGCCAGCAGCTCGGACAGGTTCCAACTTGCCGGCTACACCTTC. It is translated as CASSSDRFQLAGYTF.

CDR3 protein: CASRRQGSVEKLFF. The CDR3 bases are TGTGCCAGCAGGCGACAGGGTTCCGTTGAAAAACTGTTTTTT. J is TRBJ1-4 and V is TRBV28, with 7 bases matching TRBD1. This CDR3 is 14 amino acids long. V lost 6 bases and J lost 7; bases outside the gene matches: 8. Germline V gene sequence: CDR1 MDHEN, CDR2 SYDVKM.

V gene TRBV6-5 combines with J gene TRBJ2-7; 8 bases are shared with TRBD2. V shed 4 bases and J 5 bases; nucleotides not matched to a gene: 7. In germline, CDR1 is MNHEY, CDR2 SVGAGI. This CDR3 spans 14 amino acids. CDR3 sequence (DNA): TGTGCCAGCAGTTCCTTGCGGCGGGGGGACGAGCAGTACTTC. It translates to CASSSLRRGDEQYF.

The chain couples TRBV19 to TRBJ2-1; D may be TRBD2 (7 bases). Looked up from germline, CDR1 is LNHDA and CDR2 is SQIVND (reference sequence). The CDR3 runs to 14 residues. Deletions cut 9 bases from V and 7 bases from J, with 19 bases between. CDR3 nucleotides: TGTGCCAGCACCAAGGGGGGAGGGACGAATGAGCAGTTCTTC. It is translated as CASTKGGGTNEQFF.

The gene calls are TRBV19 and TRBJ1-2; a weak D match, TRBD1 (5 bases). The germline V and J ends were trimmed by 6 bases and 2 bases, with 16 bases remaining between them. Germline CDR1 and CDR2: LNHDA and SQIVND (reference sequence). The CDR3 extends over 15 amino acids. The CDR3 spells CASSQPAGGNYGYTF. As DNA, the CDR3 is TGTGCCAGTAGCCAACCGGCCGGGGGGAACTATGGCTACACCTTC.

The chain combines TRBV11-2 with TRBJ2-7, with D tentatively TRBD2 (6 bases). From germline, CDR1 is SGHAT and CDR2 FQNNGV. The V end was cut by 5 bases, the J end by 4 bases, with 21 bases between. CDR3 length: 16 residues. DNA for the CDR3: TGTGCCAGCAGCCCTAGTGGGGGGTTCAAGGTGTACGAGCAGTACTTC. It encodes CASSPSGGFKVYEQYF.

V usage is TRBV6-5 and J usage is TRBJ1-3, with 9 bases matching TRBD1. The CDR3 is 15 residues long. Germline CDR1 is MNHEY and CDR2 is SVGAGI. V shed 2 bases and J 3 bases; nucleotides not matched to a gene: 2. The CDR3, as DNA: TGTGCCAGCAGTTACGGGACAGGGTTTGGAAACACCATATATTTT. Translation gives CASSYGTGFGNTIYF.

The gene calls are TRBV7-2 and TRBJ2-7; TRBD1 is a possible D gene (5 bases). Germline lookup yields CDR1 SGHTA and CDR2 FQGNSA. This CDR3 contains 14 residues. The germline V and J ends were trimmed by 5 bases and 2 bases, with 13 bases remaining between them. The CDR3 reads CASSPRGETYEQYF. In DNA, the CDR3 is TGTGCCAGCAGCCCTAGGGGCGAAACCTACGAGCAGTACTTC.

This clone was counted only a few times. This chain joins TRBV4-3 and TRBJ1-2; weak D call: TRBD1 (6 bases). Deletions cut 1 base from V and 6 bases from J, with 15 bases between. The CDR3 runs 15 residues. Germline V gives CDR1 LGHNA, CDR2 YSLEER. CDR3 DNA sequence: TGCGCCAGCAGCCAAGGACCTGGGGGCGGCAATGGCTACACCTTC. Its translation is CASSQGPGGGNGYTF.

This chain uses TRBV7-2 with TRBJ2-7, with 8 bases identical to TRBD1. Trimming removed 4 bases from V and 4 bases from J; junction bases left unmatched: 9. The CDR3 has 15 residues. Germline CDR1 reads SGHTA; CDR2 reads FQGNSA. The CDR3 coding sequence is TGTGCCAGCAGCTCAGACAGGGGACTCGATTACGAGCAGTACTTC. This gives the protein CASSSDRGLDYEQYF.

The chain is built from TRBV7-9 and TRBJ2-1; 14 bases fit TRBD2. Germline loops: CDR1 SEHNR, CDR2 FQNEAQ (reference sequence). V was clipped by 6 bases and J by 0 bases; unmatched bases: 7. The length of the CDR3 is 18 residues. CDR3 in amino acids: CASSYTGTSGSSYNEQFF. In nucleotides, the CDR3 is TGTGCCAGCAGTTACACCGGGACTAGCGGGAGCTCCTACAATGAGCAGTTCTTC.

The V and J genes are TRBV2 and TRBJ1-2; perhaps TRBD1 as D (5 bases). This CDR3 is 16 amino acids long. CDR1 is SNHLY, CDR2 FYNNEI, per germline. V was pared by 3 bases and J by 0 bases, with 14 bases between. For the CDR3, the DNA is TGTGCCAGCAGTGAGGGCAGGGCTCAAGCTAACTATGGCTACACCTTC. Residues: CASSEGRAQANYGYTF.

The DNA for the CDR3 is TGTGCCAGCAGCTTAGAGGACAGGGTCTTAGCTGAAAAACTGTTTTTT. It is translated as CASSLEDRVLAEKLFF. The rearrangement links TRBV7-8 to TRBJ1-4; TRBD1 matches at 8 bases. The germline V gene has CDR1 SGHVS and CDR2 FQNEAQ. The CDR3 consists of 16 residues. With 1 base clipped from V and 7 bases from J, the junction kept 8 bases outside the gene matches. The full variable domain, completed using reference TRBV7-8 and TRBJ1-4, is GAGVSQSPRYKVAKRGQDVALRCDPISGHVSLFWYQQALGQGPEFLTYFQNEAQLDKSGLPSDRFFAERPEGSVSTLKIQRTQQEDSAVYLCASSLEDRVLAEKLFFGSGTQLSVL.

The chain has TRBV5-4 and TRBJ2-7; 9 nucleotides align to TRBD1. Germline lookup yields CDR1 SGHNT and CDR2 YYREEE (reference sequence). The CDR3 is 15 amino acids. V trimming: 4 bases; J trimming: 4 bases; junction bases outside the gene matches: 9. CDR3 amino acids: CASSLRDRVRYEQYF. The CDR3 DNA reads TGTGCCAGCAGCCTACGGGACAGGGTCCGTTACGAGCAGTACTTC.

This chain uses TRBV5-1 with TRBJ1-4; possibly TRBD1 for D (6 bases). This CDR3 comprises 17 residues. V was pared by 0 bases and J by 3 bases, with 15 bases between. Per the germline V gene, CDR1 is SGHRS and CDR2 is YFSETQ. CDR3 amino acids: CASSLVGGGSANEKLFF. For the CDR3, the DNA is TGCGCCAGCAGCTTGGTAGGCGGGGGCTCAGCTAATGAAAAACTGTTTTTT.

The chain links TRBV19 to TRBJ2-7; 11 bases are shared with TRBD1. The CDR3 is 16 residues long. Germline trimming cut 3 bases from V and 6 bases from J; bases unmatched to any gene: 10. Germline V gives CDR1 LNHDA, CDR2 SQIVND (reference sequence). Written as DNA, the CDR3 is TGTGCCAGTAGTATTACCTGGACAGGGGGCTTCGGCGAGCAGTACTTC. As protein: CASSITWTGGFGEQYF.

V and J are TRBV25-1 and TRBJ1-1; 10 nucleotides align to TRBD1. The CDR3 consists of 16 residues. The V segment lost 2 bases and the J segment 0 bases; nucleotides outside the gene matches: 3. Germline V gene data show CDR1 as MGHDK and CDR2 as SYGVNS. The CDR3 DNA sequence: TGTGCCAGCAGTGAACGGACAGGGGGAATGAACACTGAAGCTTTCTTT. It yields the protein CASSERTGGMNTEAFF.

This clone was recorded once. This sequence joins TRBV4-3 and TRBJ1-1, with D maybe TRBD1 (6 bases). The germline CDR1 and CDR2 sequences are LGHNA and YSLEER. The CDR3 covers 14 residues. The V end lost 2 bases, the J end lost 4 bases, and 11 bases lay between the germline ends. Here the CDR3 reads CASSQKRGGTEAFF. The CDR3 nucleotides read TGCGCCAGCAGCCAAAAAAGAGGGGGCACTGAAGCTTTCTTT.

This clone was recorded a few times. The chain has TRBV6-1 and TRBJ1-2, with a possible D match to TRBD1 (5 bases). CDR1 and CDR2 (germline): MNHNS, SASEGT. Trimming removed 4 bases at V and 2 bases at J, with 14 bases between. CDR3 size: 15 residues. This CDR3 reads CASSAQPAGNYGYTF. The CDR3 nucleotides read TGTGCCAGCAGTGCCCAACCTGCAGGGAACTATGGCTACACCTTC.

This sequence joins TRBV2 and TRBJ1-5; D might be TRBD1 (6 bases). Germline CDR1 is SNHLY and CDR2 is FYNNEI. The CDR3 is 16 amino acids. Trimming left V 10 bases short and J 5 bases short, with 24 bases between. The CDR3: CATRRAEAGAYQPQHF. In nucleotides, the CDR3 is TGTGCCACCCGGCGTGCGGAGGCAGGGGCGTATCAGCCCCAGCATTTT.

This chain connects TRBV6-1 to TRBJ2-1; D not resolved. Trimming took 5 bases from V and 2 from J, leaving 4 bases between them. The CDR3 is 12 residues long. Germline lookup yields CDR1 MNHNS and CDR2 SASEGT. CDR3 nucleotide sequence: TGTGCCAGCAGTACAACCTACAATGAGCAGTTCTTC. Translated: CASSTTYNEQFF.

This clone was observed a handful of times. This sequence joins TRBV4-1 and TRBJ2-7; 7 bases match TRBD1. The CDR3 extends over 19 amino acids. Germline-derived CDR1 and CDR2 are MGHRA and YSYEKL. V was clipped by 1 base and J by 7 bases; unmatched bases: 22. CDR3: CASSQATHGGQRRMWEQYF. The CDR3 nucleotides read TGCGCCAGCAGCCAAGCCACCCATGGGGGACAGCGCCGAATGTGGGAGCAGTACTTC.